This T cell receptor beta chain was found in a study of CD8+CD57+ T cells in acquired aplastic anemia. The germline CDR1 and CDR2 sequences are LGHNA and YNFKEQ. The CDR3 loop spans 18 amino acids. With respect to this clonotype: Without the conserved terminal phenylalanine or tryptophan, this CDR3 likely stems from a read error.

Genomic DNA, the template, was used for profiling of the TCR beta VDJ and CDR3. Via MiXCR, TCRdb re-called the reads, giving one row per CDR3 protein. The sample lists about 130,000 distinct CDR3 sequences, more than 40% occurring once. The TCR was taken from a human donor in good health, serving as a control. Sequencing was carried out using sorted CD4+, CD8+, or CD8+CD57+ T cells (not recorded which) from PBMCs. This chain connects TRBV4-2 to TRBJ1-1; 9 bases line up with TRBD1. In nucleotides, the CDR3 is TGTGCCAGCAGCCCAGGTGTTGGGACAGGGAGGTCGAACACTGCAGCTTTCTCT. It yields the protein CASSPGVGTGRSNTAAFS.